The 14 T cell receptor beta chains listed next were all sequenced from one sample in a study of identical twins' blood T cells. One entry per CDR3 protein results from TCRdb running MiXCR on the 5' RACE reads. This table holds 350,000 to 400,000 distinct CDR3 sequences, roughly 30% found once. The specimen was PBMCs. All receptors derive from a woman aged 18-49 years in good health.

The chain has TRBV25-1 and TRBJ1-5; tentatively, D is TRBD1 (5 bases). CDR1 and CDR2 from the germline V gene are MGHDK and SYGVNS. The length of the CDR3 is 14 residues. The CDR3 loop is CVRSTGTGNQPQHF. DNA for the CDR3: TGTGTCAGATCAACCGGGACTGGAAATCAGCCCCAGCATTTT.

The CDR3 bases are TGTGCCAGCAGCGAGGACAGAACTAGATACAATGAGCAGTTCTTC. It codes for CASSEDRTRYNEQFF. V and J are TRBV2 and TRBJ2-1; perhaps TRBD1 as D (6 bases). Between the trimmed V and J ends, which lost 6 bases and 4 bases, there was a span of 16 bases. Germline V CDR1 and CDR2: SNHLY, FYNNEI. The CDR3 length is 15 residues.

The chain couples TRBV27 to TRBJ1-1, with a weak D call TRBD1 (5 bases). Deletions cut 4 bases from V and 8 bases from J, with 23 bases between. Per germline, CDR1 MNHEY and CDR2 SMNVEV (reference sequence). The CDR3 runs to 16 residues. CDR3 in amino acids: CASSSPPGPGRGEAFF. The DNA for the CDR3 is TGTGCCAGCAGTTCCCCCCCGGGACCGGGACGTGGGGAAGCTTTCTTT.

V and J are TRBV20-1 and TRBJ1-4, with D tentatively TRBD1 (5 bases). V dropped 5 bases and J dropped 12 bases, with 22 bases sitting between them. CDR1 is DFQATT, CDR2 SNEGSKA, per germline (reference sequence). The CDR3 contains 14 residues. CDR3 amino acids: CSASKGAQGRELFF. The CDR3 region has the DNA TGCAGTGCTTCTAAGGGCGCCCAGGGTAGGGAACTGTTTTTT.

Notes on this clonotype: A much larger clone differs by one base, so this may be a read error. The chain couples TRBV5-1 to TRBJ1-3; D is perhaps TRBD1 (5 bases). This CDR3 is 15 amino acids long. Trimming took 4 bases from V and 0 from J, leaving 11 bases between them. Germline CDR1 and CDR2: SGHRS and YFSETQ. CDR3 DNA: TGCGCCAGCAGCACGGGACGGCCCTCTGGAAACACCATATATTTT. This codes for CASSTGRPSGNTIYF.

The genes are TRBV9 and TRBJ2-3; weak D call: TRBD2 (6 bases). The germline V gene has CDR1 SGDLS and CDR2 YYNGEE. The V end was cut by 2 bases, the J end by 2 bases, with 12 bases between. The CDR3 covers 15 residues. CDR3 DNA: TGTGCCAGCAGCGTCCGCGGGATCCTCACAGATACGCAGTATTTT. Amino acids: CASSVRGILTDTQYF.

This clonotype was found a few times. The chain employs TRBV12-3 or TRBV12-4 and TRBJ1-2; D not resolved. This CDR3 region has 13 residues. V lost 3 bases and J 2 bases, leaving 7 bases between the germline ends. This CDR3 is CASSFGENYGYTF. CDR3 nucleotides: TGTGCCAGCAGTTTCGGGGAAAACTATGGCTACACCTTC.

The chain has TRBV6-5 and TRBJ2-2; 7 bases align to TRBD1. CDR1 and CDR2 from the germline V gene are MNHEY and SVGAGI. CDR3 length: 16 residues. Trimming cost V 4 bases and J 6 bases; bases outside gene matches: 11. The CDR3 sequence is CASSFSWTGGAGELFF. CDR3 sequence (DNA): TGTGCCAGCAGTTTCTCATGGACAGGAGGCGCCGGGGAGCTGTTTTTT.

This CDR3 reads CASSPTGESDEQYF. CDR3 nucleotide sequence: TGCGCCAGCAGTCCGACAGGGGAGTCGGACGAGCAGTACTTC. The chain employs TRBV5-1 and TRBJ2-7, with 8 positions matching TRBD1. The V and J ends lost 5 bases and 5 bases, in that order; junction bases with no gene match: 9. Germline V gene sequence: CDR1 SGHRS, CDR2 YFSETQ. CDR3 length equals 14 residues.

This clonotype was detected ten times or more. The CDR3 DNA follows: TGCAGTGCTAGAGATCCCGCAGGGGGCGGGAGAAAACTGTTTTTT. The encoded protein is CSARDPAGGGRKLFF. This chain joins TRBV20-1 and TRBJ1-4; 8 bases line up with TRBD1. Germline V lookup: CDR1 DFQATT, CDR2 SNEGSKA (reference sequence). The CDR3 covers 15 residues. J gave up 10 bases and V 0 bases, and 10 bases lay outside the gene matches.

Remarks on this clonotype: Given a much more abundant clone one base away, this may be a read error. The chain combines TRBV20-1 with TRBJ1-1; no firm D call. Germline values: CDR1 DFQATT, CDR2 SNEGSKA (reference sequence). Trimming removed 8 bases from V and 3 bases from J, with 16 bases in between. The CDR3 extends over 13 amino acids. In DNA, the CDR3 is TGCAGTTCCCCCAGAGGCGGCGACACTGAAGCTTTCTTT. Translated: CSSPRGGDTEAFF.

Remarks on this clonotype: This clone may be a read error of a much larger clone one base away. CDR3 residues: CSARGGGYSSHEQYF. CDR3 in DNA: TGCAGTGCTAGGGGAGGGGGATATAGCTCCCACGAGCAGTACTTC. V and J are TRBV20-1 and TRBJ2-7, with D possibly being TRBD2 (7 bases). The length of the CDR3 is 15 residues. The V gene's germline CDR1 is DFQATT and CDR2 SNEGSKA (reference sequence).

The chain recombines TRBV27 with TRBJ2-7; a weak D match, TRBD2 (5 bases). The CDR3 has 14 residues. V lost 4 bases and J lost 0, with 10 bases in between. Germline V gene data show CDR1 as MNHEY and CDR2 as SMNVEV (reference sequence). The CDR3 sequence is CASSWQAASYEQYF. In DNA form, the CDR3 reads TGTGCCAGCAGTTGGCAAGCGGCCTCCTACGAGCAGTACTTC.

This clonotype was detected only a few times. The chain has TRBV19 and TRBJ1-1; tentative D call: TRBD1 (5 bases). Germline values: CDR1 LNHDA, CDR2 SQIVND (reference sequence). Trimming left V 4 bases short and J 6 bases short, with 9 bases between. The CDR3 sequence is 12 residues long. The CDR3 loop reads CASSKRGAEAFF. CDR3 nucleotide sequence: TGTGCCAGTAGTAAAAGGGGAGCTGAAGCTTTCTTT. The full variable domain, rest sourced from reference TRBV19 and TRBJ1-1, is DGGITQSPKYLFRKEGQNVTLSCEQNLNHDAMYWYRQDPGQGLRLIYYSQIVNDFQKGDIAEGYSVSREKKESFPLTVTSAQKNPTAFYLCASSKRGAEAFFGQGTRLTVV.